One and the same sample provided the 27 T cell receptor beta chains below, sequenced in a study of response to subunit inactivated influenza vaccine. TCRdb used MiXCR to reprocess the RT-PCR reads, holding one entry per CDR3 protein. The data hold about 620,000 distinct CDR3 sequences, with approximately 12% observed a single time. The sample was PBMCs from blood, taken on the day of vaccination. These receptor sequences come from a man over 45 who received an inactivated influenza vaccine.

This clonotype has a count of ten or more. The V gene is TRBV11-2, the J gene TRBJ2-3; D is ambiguous. Germline CDR1 reads SGHAT; CDR2 reads FQNNGV. V shed 6 bases and J shed 0 bases, with 7 bases lying between them. The CDR3 extends over 13 amino acids. The CDR3 DNA is TGTGCCAGCAGGAAACTTAGCACAGATACGCAGTATTTT. Translated: CASRKLSTDTQYF.

This clonotype was counted a few times. The chain joins TRBV9 to TRBJ2-7; D is undetermined. V lost 0 bases to trimming and J lost 0 bases, with 4 bases between them. The CDR3 length is 13 residues. The germline CDR1 and CDR2 sequences are SGDLS and YYNGEE. This chain's CDR3 is CASSVEVSYEQYF. The CDR3 nucleotides are TGTGCCAGCAGCGTAGAGGTCTCCTACGAGCAGTACTTC.

This clonotype showed up many times. The genes are TRBV15 and TRBJ2-7; D may be TRBD2 (6 bases). Germline V gives CDR1 LNHNV, CDR2 YYDKDF (reference sequence). V gave up 1 base and J gave up 3 bases, with 7 bases separating them. The CDR3 totals 13 residues. CDR3 in DNA: TGTGCCACCAGCAGAGTGGAGGGCTACGAGCAGTACTTC. Amino acids: CATSRVEGYEQYF.

This clonotype was found many times. The V gene is TRBV28, the J gene TRBJ2-7; a possible D gene is TRBD2 (5 bases). The V end lost 5 bases, the J end lost 2 bases, and 22 bases lay between the germline ends. The CDR3 is made up of 17 amino acids. Germline V gene lookup returns CDR1 MDHEN and CDR2 SYDVKM. The CDR3 region is CASSPMDPGKIPYEQYF. The CDR3 DNA follows: TGTGCCAGCAGTCCTATGGATCCGGGAAAAATCCCCTACGAGCAGTACTTC. The whole variable domain, remainder taken from reference TRBV28 and TRBJ2-7, is DVKVTQSSRYLVKRTGEKVFLECVQDMDHENMFWYRQDPGLGLRLIYFSYDVKMKEKGDIPEGYSVSREKKERFSLILESASTNQTSMYLCASSPMDPGKIPYEQYFGPGTRLTVT.

This clonotype was seen ten or more times. The V gene is TRBV29-1, the J gene TRBJ2-3; D gene ambiguous. The germline V and J ends were trimmed by 4 bases and 0 bases, with 2 bases remaining between them. This CDR3 region has 11 residues. Germline V lookup: CDR1 SQVTM, CDR2 ANQGSEA. CDR3: CSVGSTDTQYF. The CDR3 DNA follows: TGCAGCGTTGGAAGCACAGATACGCAGTATTTT.

The chain joins TRBV6-5 to TRBJ1-1; 7 nucleotides align to TRBD1. There are 18 residues in the CDR3. The V and J ends lost 4 bases and 4 bases, in that order; junction bases with no gene match: 18. Per the germline V gene, CDR1 is MNHEY and CDR2 is SVGAGI. The CDR3 DNA reads TGTGCCAGCAGTTCTATGCGACAGGGTAGTACCGGTGGCACTGAAGCTTTCTTT. Encoded protein: CASSSMRQGSTGGTEAFF.

This clonotype has a handful of counts. The chain joins TRBV15 to TRBJ1-4; 8 nucleotides match TRBD1. The ends lost 0 bases at V and 8 bases at J; junction bases unmatched: 8. Germline CDR1 LNHNV, CDR2 YYDKDF (reference sequence). The CDR3 is 16 amino acids. The CDR3 loop is CATSRDRGQGREKLFF. The CDR3 nucleotides read TGTGCCACCAGCAGAGATCGTGGACAGGGACGCGAAAAACTGTTTTTT.

This clonotype showed up just a few times. As DNA, the CDR3 is TGTGCCAGCAGCCCACATGGTGACGAGCAGTACTTC. Its protein product is CASSPHGDEQYF. The chain recombines TRBV7-9 with TRBJ2-7; D is ambiguous. The CDR3 runs to 12 residues. The V and J ends lost 5 bases and 5 bases respectively, with 10 bases between them. CDR1 and CDR2 from the germline V gene are SEHNR and FQNEAQ (reference sequence).

The V gene is TRBV5-5, the J gene TRBJ2-3; tentatively, D is TRBD1 (6 bases). Per the germline V gene, CDR1 is SGHKS and CDR2 is YYEKEE (reference sequence). This CDR3 is built from 15 residues. V shed 4 bases and J shed 6 bases, with 18 bases lying between them. The CDR3, as DNA: TGTGCCAGCAGCCAGCTGGGGACATCGAAGGATACGCAGTATTTT. Protein product: CASSQLGTSKDTQYF.

The V call is TRBV19, the J call TRBJ2-2; no firm D call. Deletions cut 2 bases from V and 5 bases from J, with 12 bases between. The CDR3 totals 15 residues. Germline V lookup: CDR1 LNHDA, CDR2 SQIVND (reference sequence). Written as DNA, the CDR3 is TGTGCCAGTAGTATACCCCTAGTTAGTACCGGGGAGCTGTTTTTT. Translation: CASSIPLVSTGELFF.

The V gene is TRBV12-3 or TRBV12-4, the J gene TRBJ2-1; TRBD1 matches 8 bases. This CDR3 comprises 14 residues. Trimming at V came to 1 base and at J to 9 bases, leaving 5 bases not matched to a gene. The CDR3 bases are TGTGCCAGCAGTTTAGGGACAGGGCTCGGTGAGCAGTTCTTC. It translates to CASSLGTGLGEQFF.

V is TRBV18 and J is TRBJ2-7, with 11 bases that match TRBD2. The CDR3 totals 18 residues. Germline lookup yields CDR1 KGHSH and CDR2 LQKENI. Trimming at V came to 2 bases and at J to 5 bases, leaving 14 bases not matched to a gene. This CDR3 reads CASSPIPPLAGGADEQYF. As DNA, the CDR3 is TGTGCCAGCTCACCAATACCTCCTCTAGCGGGAGGCGCGGACGAGCAGTACTTC.

CDR3 loop: CASRKDVAGNTDTQYF. Written as DNA, the CDR3 is TGTGCCAGCAGGAAAGATGTAGCGGGAAACACAGATACGCAGTATTTT. The J gene is TRBJ2-3, the V gene TRBV25-1; 8 nucleotides agree with TRBD2. This CDR3 region has 16 residues. Germline values: CDR1 MGHDK, CDR2 SYGVNS. V lost 6 bases to trimming and J lost 2 bases; unmatched junction nucleotides: 10.

The V call is TRBV7-8, the J call TRBJ2-1; no clear D gene. Germline CDR1 is SGHVS and CDR2 is FQNEAQ. The CDR3 sequence is 16 residues long. Trimming pared 0 bases from V and 3 bases from J, leaving 12 bases between. CDR3 DNA sequence: TGTGCCAGCAGCTTAGCACCAGTGGGCAGCTACAATGAGCAGTTCTTC. Translation gives CASSLAPVGSYNEQFF.

In this sample, this clonotype turned up many times. The chain has TRBV5-1 and TRBJ2-3, with 7 bases fitting TRBD2. The V gene end was trimmed by 0 bases and the J gene end by 1 base; junction bases not matched to a gene: 5. CDR1 and CDR2 (germline): SGHRS, YFSETQ. This CDR3 spans 16 amino acids. CDR3 protein: CASSLVRLAGTDTQYF. In DNA, the CDR3 is TGCGCCAGCAGCTTGGTTAGGCTAGCGGGCACAGATACGCAGTATTTT.

This clonotype came up many times. The chain combines TRBV12-3 or TRBV12-4 with TRBJ2-3; 11 nucleotides match TRBD2. This CDR3 comprises 14 residues. The trim removed 6 bases at V and 4 bases at J, leaving 3 bases unmatched. Here the CDR3 DNA reads TGTGCCAGCAGACTAGCGGGAGTCCCAGATACGCAGTATTTT. Encoded protein: CASRLAGVPDTQYF.

The chain joins TRBV12-3 or TRBV12-4 to TRBJ2-7; 10 bases align to TRBD1. This CDR3 contains 16 residues. V was pared by 4 bases and J by 0 bases, with 6 bases of the junction left unmatched. The CDR3 region has the DNA TGTGCCAGCAGTTCCTGGACAGGGGGGCACTCCTACGAGCAGTACTTC. It specifies CASSSWTGGHSYEQYF.

The chain has TRBV2 and TRBJ2-7; the match to TRBD2 covers 10 bases. J was trimmed by 0 bases and V by 7 bases; bases with no gene match: 3. The CDR3 has 14 amino acids. Germline V gene sequence: CDR1 SNHLY, CDR2 FYNNEI. The CDR3, as DNA: TGTGCCAGCAACCCTAGCGGGGGCTCCTACGAGCAGTACTTC. Its translation: CASNPSGGSYEQYF. Full variable domain (remainder filled in from reference TRBV2 and TRBJ2-7): EPEVTQTPSHQVTQMGQEVILRCVPISNHLYFYWYRQILGQKVEFLVSFYNNEISEKSEIFDDQFSVERPDGSNFTLKIRSTKLEDSAMYFCASNPSGGSYEQYFGPGTRLTVT.

This clonotype came up once. The chain links TRBV14 to TRBJ2-3; possibly TRBD2 for D (7 bases). CDR3 length equals 17 residues. Germline CDR1 SGHDN, CDR2 FVKESK. V was cut by 0 bases and J by 0 bases, with 13 bases left in between. The CDR3 DNA reads TGTGCCAGCAGCCAAGAGCGGGCGGGGGCTAGCACAGATACGCAGTATTTT. Translating it yields CASSQERAGASTDTQYF.

This clonotype was recorded at least ten times. The chain is built from TRBV27 and TRBJ1-2; D remains unclear. CDR1 is MNHEY, CDR2 SMNVEV, per germline (reference sequence). This CDR3 region has 14 residues. V shed 6 bases and J shed 7 bases, with 18 bases lying between them. CDR3 in amino acids: CASRPGSSLGGYTF. The CDR3 DNA sequence: TGTGCCAGCAGACCCGGGTCATCTTTGGGTGGCTACACCTTC.

This clonotype was picked up many times. CDR3 in DNA: TGCGCCAGCAGGTTACCTAGCGGAACTAACACCGGGGAGCTGTTTTTT. The encoded protein is CASRLPSGTNTGELFF. The chain links TRBV5-1 to TRBJ2-2; 7 positions agree with TRBD2. Germline CDR1 SGHRS, CDR2 YFSETQ. The CDR3 is 16 amino acids. Unmatched junction bases numbered 9, after V lost 5 bases and J lost 2 bases.

This clonotype has a handful of counts. The chain carries TRBV10-3 and TRBJ1-5, with 7 positions matching TRBD1. V lost 0 bases, J lost 16 bases, and 21 bases stayed unmatched. The V gene's germline CDR1 is ENHRY and CDR2 SYGVKD. The CDR3 spans 17 residues. This CDR3 is CAISESSLDAGRGFHHF. DNA for the CDR3: TGTGCCATCAGTGAGTCATCGTTGGACGCAGGCAGGGGGTTTCACCATTTT.

The CDR3 reads CSVGPTGTGGYGYTF. In DNA, the CDR3 is TGCAGCGTTGGTCCGACCGGGACAGGGGGCTATGGCTACACCTTC. This chain links TRBV29-1 with TRBJ1-2, with TRBD1 identical over 11 bases. Germline CDR1 reads SQVTM; CDR2 reads ANQGSEA. J lost 4 bases, V lost 4 bases, and 8 bases had no gene match. The CDR3 extends over 15 amino acids. Full variable domain (remainder filled in from reference TRBV29-1 and TRBJ1-2): SAVISQKPSRDICQRGTSLTIQCQVDSQVTMMFWYRQQPGQSLTLIATANQGSEATYESGFVIDKFPISRPNLTFSTLTVSNMSPEDSSIYLCSVGPTGTGGYGYTFGSGTRLTVV.

The chain employs TRBV10-3 and TRBJ2-1; TRBD2 matches 12 bases. Germline values: CDR1 ENHRY, CDR2 SYGVKD. V dropped 2 bases and J dropped 5; count of bases not matched to a gene: 1. The CDR3 contains 15 residues. The CDR3 is CAISETSGGNNEQFF. Here the CDR3 DNA reads TGTGCCATCAGTGAGACTAGCGGGGGGAACAATGAGCAGTTCTTC.

This clonotype has just a few counts. The V call is TRBV11-2, the J call TRBJ2-2; D might be TRBD1 (5 bases). Looked up from germline, CDR1 is SGHAT and CDR2 is FQNNGV. Deletions cut 4 bases from V and 4 bases from J, with 13 bases between. The CDR3 is 15 residues long. The CDR3 loop reads CASSSAREGTGELFF. CDR3 nucleotides: TGTGCCAGCAGCTCCGCCAGGGAAGGCACCGGGGAGCTGTTTTTT.

The chain carries TRBV29-1 and TRBJ1-1, with 9 positions matching TRBD1. Trimming took 4 bases from V and 6 from J; bases not matched to a gene: 9. This CDR3 is 14 amino acids long. Germline lookup yields CDR1 SQVTM and CDR2 ANQGSEA. CDR3 loop: CSVALRQGVSEAFF. In DNA, the CDR3 is TGCAGCGTTGCCCTGAGACAGGGGGTTTCTGAAGCTTTCTTT.

This chain joins TRBV20-1 and TRBJ2-3; 9 bases fit TRBD2. The trim removed 4 bases at V and 0 bases at J, leaving 5 bases unmatched. The CDR3 sequence is 15 residues long. Germline CDR1 and CDR2: DFQATT and SNEGSKA (reference sequence). CDR3 sequence reads: CSAIGGGGSTDTQYF. In DNA form, the CDR3 reads TGCAGTGCTATTGGCGGGGGGGGTAGCACAGATACGCAGTATTTT.